This record covers a single T cell receptor beta chain. Antigen unknown. The entry originates in a study of T cells after yellow fever vaccination. Study-level findings and limits: Across the CD4 and CD8 compartments, a small share of clonotypes was present in both.

TCRdb analysed the 5' RACE reads with MiXCR anew, one entry per CDR3 protein. The repertoire holds 450,000 to 650,000 distinct CDR3 sequences, roughly 13% seen once, with 11% to 15% in the top ten. Germline assignment: CDR1 SGHVS and CDR2 FNYEAQ. The CDR3 spans 12 residues. V was cut by 8 bases and J by 4 bases, with 11 bases left in between. This chain connects TRBV7-6 to TRBJ1-2; D is perhaps TRBD1 (5 bases). This clonotype was obtained from a man aged 30-40 years who received the YFV17D yellow fever vaccine. This sample comprised PBMCs, obtained on the day of the yellow fever booster vaccination. CDR3 loop: CASGTDAYGYTF. The CDR3 DNA is TGTGCCAGCGGGACGGATGCCTATGGCTACACCTTC.